The 28 T cell receptor beta chains given below trace back to one sample, sequenced in a study of cytomegalovirus exposure and HLA in healthy donors. It was with 60 Vbeta and 13 Jbeta primers that the PCR ran. Produced via immunoSEQ multiplex PCR; TCRdb's table is partial and in-frame only. The sample lists about 210,000 clones; around 80% were seen once. The sample comprised PBMCs. These receptors originate from a man aged 40-49 years in good health and CMV-seropositive.

This chain joins TRBV6-1 and TRBJ2-1; D perhaps matches TRBD2 (5 bases). Trimming took 6 bases from V and 0 from J, leaving 9 bases between them. The germline gives CDR1 MNHNS, CDR2 SASEGT. This CDR3 comprises 14 residues. CDR3 bases: TGTGCCAGCAGCCGGGGTAGCTCCTACAATGAGCAGTTCTTC. Translation gives CASSRGSSYNEQFF.

This clone was detected a few times. The chain couples TRBV2 to TRBJ2-7; unclear D gene. The CDR3 loop spans 14 amino acids. V was trimmed by 2 bases and J by 6 bases, leaving 14 bases between them. Germline V CDR1 and CDR2: SNHLY, FYNNEI. CDR3 sequence (DNA): TGTGCCAGCAGTGAATCCAGATCTGGTGGCGAGCAGTACTTC. This gives the protein CASSESRSGGEQYF.

This clone occurred once. The V and J genes are TRBV27 and TRBJ2-7; 10 bases are a match to TRBD1. Germline values: CDR1 MNHEY, CDR2 SMNVEV (reference sequence). This CDR3 comprises 17 residues. Germline trimming cut 8 bases from V and 2 bases from J; bases unmatched to any gene: 15. CDR3 nucleotide sequence: TGTGCCAGCGCTGCCACTCTGGACAGGGGGTCCCCCTACGAGCAGTACTTC. The encoded protein is CASAATLDRGSPYEQYF.

V usage is TRBV19 and J usage is TRBJ2-3; D is perhaps TRBD1 (8 bases). The CDR3 sequence is 18 residues long. Germline loops: CDR1 LNHDA, CDR2 SQIVND (reference sequence). V gave up 1 base and J gave up 2 bases, with 19 bases separating them. The CDR3 sequence is CASSIVWTGTTATDTQYF. As DNA, the CDR3 is TGTGCCAGTAGTATAGTATGGACAGGGACTACAGCCACAGATACGCAGTATTTT. The full variable domain, in which reference TRBV19 and TRBJ2-3 provide the parts outside the CDR3, is DGGITQSPKYLFRKEGQNVTLSCEQNLNHDAMYWYRQDPGQGLRLIYYSQIVNDFQKGDIAEGYSVSREKKESFPLTVTSAQKNPTAFYLCASSIVWTGTTATDTQYFGPGTRLTVL.

The rearrangement uses TRBV7-3 and TRBJ2-1, with TRBD2 matching over 8 bases. Germline trimming cut 3 bases from V and 10 bases from J; bases unmatched to any gene: 11. Germline CDR1 is SGHTA and CDR2 is FQGTGA. This CDR3 has 15 residues. The CDR3 loop reads CASSFGTGGPEEQFF. The CDR3 bases are TGTGCCAGCAGCTTCGGCACGGGAGGGCCTGAGGAGCAGTTCTTC. Full variable domain (remainder filled in from reference TRBV7-3 and TRBJ2-1): GAGVSQTPSNKVTEKGKYVELRCDPISGHTALYWYRQSLGQGPEFLIYFQGTGAADDSGLPNDRFFAVRPEGSVSTLKIQRTERGDSAVYLCASSFGTGGPEEQFFGPGTRLTVL.

This clone was detected a few times. The chain couples TRBV2 to TRBJ1-1; no reliable D call. The V gene lost 3 bases and the J gene lost 0 bases, with 8 bases spanning the gap. This CDR3 has 14 residues. The V gene's germline CDR1 is SNHLY and CDR2 FYNNEI. In DNA form, the CDR3 reads TGTGCCAGCAGTGAGGGGAGCATGAACACTGAAGCTTTCTTT. Its protein is CASSEGSMNTEAFF.

This sequence joins TRBV5-6 and TRBJ2-2, with D perhaps TRBD1 (8 bases). Trimming removed 2 bases from V and 7 bases from J, with 15 bases in between. CDR1 SGHDT and CDR2 YYEEEE come from the germline V gene. The CDR3 has 15 residues. DNA of the CDR3: TGTGCCAGCAGCTTTAGGACAGGGAGGGACGGGGAGCTGTTTTTT. This translates into CASSFRTGRDGELFF.

This clone was recorded a few times. The chain is built from TRBV11-2 and TRBJ2-3, with 9 bases that match TRBD2. There are 19 residues in the CDR3. Germline-derived CDR1 and CDR2 are SGHAT and FQNNGV. Trimming at V came to 1 base and at J to 5 bases, leaving 16 bases not matched to a gene. The CDR3 is CASSLGAGGGRAPRDTQYF. CDR3 in DNA: TGTGCCAGCAGCTTAGGGGCCGGCGGCGGGAGGGCCCCACGAGATACGCAGTATTTT.

The table lists this clone with a few counts. The V and J genes are TRBV18 and TRBJ2-2, with 7 positions matching TRBD1. This CDR3 comprises 14 residues. The V segment lost 8 bases and the J segment 4 bases; nucleotides outside the gene matches: 7. CDR1 and CDR2 (germline): KGHSH, LQKENI. This CDR3 reads CASLWDRLTGELFF. Here the CDR3 DNA reads TGTGCCAGCCTGTGGGACAGACTCACCGGGGAGCTGTTTTTT. Based on the CDR3 plus reference TRBV18 and TRBJ2-2, the full variable domain is NAGVMQNPRHLVRRRGQEARLRCSPMKGHSHVYWYRQLPEEGLKFMVYLQKENIIDESGMPKERFSAEFPKEGPSILRIQQVVRGDSAAYFCASLWDRLTGELFFGEGSRLTVL.

This clone was found once. The V and J genes are TRBV5-4 and TRBJ1-6; tentative D call: TRBD1 (6 bases). CDR3 size: 12 residues. Germline V gene data show CDR1 as SGHNT and CDR2 as YYREEE (reference sequence). Trimming removed 0 bases from V and 15 bases from J, with 10 bases in between. As DNA, the CDR3 is TGTGCCAGCAGCTTGGACAGGGCCCTCCTCCACTTT. It codes for CASSLDRALLHF.

The chain recombines TRBV5-1 with TRBJ2-1; 12 bases agree with TRBD1. CDR3 length: 16 residues. CDR1 and CDR2 from the germline V gene are SGHRS and YFSETQ. Trimming cost V 4 bases and J 6 bases; bases outside gene matches: 8. The CDR3 nucleotides read TGCGCCAGCAGCCCTGGGGACAGGGGGCTGGTCAATGAGCAGTTCTTC. Its protein is CASSPGDRGLVNEQFF.

The rearrangement joins TRBV6-5 to TRBJ2-7, with D possibly being TRBD1 (6 bases). The V and J ends lost 0 bases and 7 bases respectively, with 13 bases between them. Germline V gene lookup returns CDR1 MNHEY and CDR2 SVGAGI. The CDR3 extends over 14 amino acids. For the CDR3, the DNA is TGTGCCAGCAGTTACTCGAGCCAGGGGTGGGAGCAGTACGTC. Translated, it gives CASSYSSQGWEQYV.

The chain has TRBV9 and TRBJ2-1; 8 nucleotides align to TRBD2. Germline-derived CDR1 and CDR2 are SGDLS and YYNGEE. CDR3 length: 15 residues. Trimming cost V 1 base and J 10 bases; bases outside gene matches: 10. The CDR3 region is CASSVNSGTSSEQFF. CDR3 DNA sequence: TGTGCCAGCAGCGTAAATAGCGGGACCTCCTCGGAGCAGTTCTTC.

The chain carries TRBV5-8 and TRBJ1-5; the match to TRBD1 covers 8 bases. Looked up from germline, CDR1 is SGHTS and CDR2 is YDEGEE. The CDR3 is 15 residues long. The J segment lost 4 bases and the V segment lost 1 base, leaving 4 bases of the junction unmatched. CDR3 in amino acids: CASSLRHRGNQPQHF. CDR3 sequence (DNA): TGTGCCAGCAGCTTGCGCCACAGGGGGAATCAGCCCCAGCATTTT. The full variable domain, its missing parts supplied by reference TRBV5-8 and TRBJ1-5, is EAGVTQSPTHLIKTRGQQATLRCSPISGHTSVYWYQQALGLGLQFLLWYDEGEERNRGNFPPRFSGRQFPNYSSELNVNALELEDSALYLCASSLRHRGNQPQHFGDGTRLSIL.

J is TRBJ1-4 and V is TRBV5-1; D is perhaps TRBD1 (5 bases). The ends were cut back, 0 bases at V and 5 bases at J, with 11 bases in the middle. Germline CDR1 and CDR2: SGHRS and YFSETQ. This CDR3 comprises 15 residues. Here the CDR3 reads CASSLEGRENEKLFF. CDR3 sequence (DNA): TGCGCCAGCAGCTTGGAGGGGCGCGAAAATGAAAAACTGTTTTTT.

J is TRBJ1-6 and V is TRBV6-5, with D possibly matching TRBD1 (5 bases). Germline V CDR1 and CDR2: MNHEY, SVGAGI. The ends were cut back, 4 bases at V and 7 bases at J, with 14 bases in the middle. The CDR3 runs 15 residues. CDR3 DNA: TGTGCCAGCAGTTCTTTCAGGGCGGGGAATTCACCCCTCCACTTT. Protein sequence: CASSSFRAGNSPLHF.

The chain links TRBV12-5 to TRBJ2-5; D is perhaps TRBD1 (6 bases). V lost 1 base to trimming and J lost 4 bases, with 10 bases between them. CDR1 LGHNT and CDR2 FRNRAP come from the germline V gene. The CDR3 is 14 amino acids. The CDR3 here is CASGLALRGETQYF. CDR3 DNA: TGTGCTAGTGGTTTGGCTCTCAGGGGAGAGACCCAGTACTTC.

This clone has only one observation. CDR3 in DNA: TGTGCCTGGAGTGTCGGACAGGGCACAGATACGCAGTATTTT. The encoded protein is CAWSVGQGTDTQYF. The chain uses TRBV30 and TRBJ2-3; TRBD1 aligns across 7 bases. The trim removed 0 bases at V and 1 base at J, leaving 1 base unmatched. Per the germline V gene, CDR1 is GTSNPN and CDR2 is SVGIG (reference sequence). The CDR3 runs to 14 residues.

CDR3 sequence reads: CASSSLAARGETQYF. The DNA for the CDR3 is TGCGCCAGCAGCTCCTTAGCGGCGAGGGGAGAGACCCAGTACTTC. The rearrangement links TRBV5-1 to TRBJ2-5; TRBD2 might be the D (6 bases). Trimming removed 3 bases at V and 4 bases at J, with 16 bases between. Per germline, CDR1 SGHRS and CDR2 YFSETQ. The CDR3 covers 15 residues.

The rearrangement uses TRBV19 and TRBJ1-4; D might be TRBD1 (6 bases). This CDR3 comprises 15 residues. Germline-derived CDR1 and CDR2 are LNHDA and SQIVND (reference sequence). The ends were cut back, 2 bases at V and 5 bases at J, with 12 bases in the middle. CDR3 sequence: CASSIYRDGNEKLFF. The CDR3, as DNA: TGTGCCAGTAGTATATACAGGGATGGGAATGAAAAACTGTTTTTT. The entire variable domain, with the rest obtained from reference TRBV19 and TRBJ1-4, is as follows: DGGITQSPKYLFRKEGQNVTLSCEQNLNHDAMYWYRQDPGQGLRLIYYSQIVNDFQKGDIAEGYSVSREKKESFPLTVTSAQKNPTAFYLCASSIYRDGNEKLFFGSGTQLSVL.

CDR3 region: CASSSQGLEAFF. DNA of the CDR3: TGTGCCAGCAGCTCCCAGGGACTTGAAGCTTTCTTT. The chain links TRBV11-2 to TRBJ1-1; weak D call: TRBD1 (5 bases). Germline CDR1 SGHAT, CDR2 FQNNGV. CDR3 size: 12 residues. Trimming left V 4 bases short and J 7 bases short, with 10 bases between.

The V gene is TRBV11-3, the J gene TRBJ2-5, with 9 positions matching TRBD2. Germline CDR1 and CDR2: SGHNT and YENEEA. V dropped 4 bases and J dropped 5; count of bases not matched to a gene: 8. This CDR3 is 15 amino acids long. CDR3 in DNA: TGTGCCAGCAGCTCTAGCGGGACCTGGAGGGAGACCCAGTACTTC. Protein: CASSSSGTWRETQYF. The whole variable domain, remainder taken from reference TRBV11-3 and TRBJ2-5, is EAGVVQSPRYKIIEKKQPVAFWCNPISGHNTLYWYLQNLGQGPELLIRYENEEAVDDSQLPKDRFSAERLKGVDSTLKIQPAELGDSAVYLCASSSSGTWRETQYFGPGTRLLVL.

The J gene is TRBJ2-7, the V gene TRBV7-8; 7 nucleotides agree with TRBD1. This CDR3 region has 14 residues. J gave up 0 bases and V 3 bases, and 2 bases lay outside the gene matches. From germline, CDR1 is SGHVS and CDR2 FQNEAQ. In DNA, the CDR3 is TGTGCCAGCAGCTTGGGACAGAGCTCCTACGAGCAGTACGTC. Translating it yields CASSLGQSSYEQYV.

The chain combines TRBV10-3 with TRBJ1-1, with TRBD1 matching over 9 bases. V dropped 4 bases and J dropped 1; count of bases not matched to a gene: 4. Germline V CDR1 and CDR2: ENHRY, SYGVKD. The CDR3 contains 15 residues. The CDR3 sequence is CAISALTGGNTEAFF. The CDR3 DNA reads as TGTGCCATCAGTGCCCTGACAGGGGGGAACACTGAAGCTTTCTTT.

The sample holds a few counts of this clone. The rearrangement uses TRBV6-6 and TRBJ2-7; weak D call: TRBD2 (6 bases). V lost 7 bases, J lost 0 bases, and 13 bases lay in between. In germline, CDR1 is MNHNY, CDR2 SVGAGI (reference sequence). This CDR3 has 14 residues. CDR3 DNA: TGTGCCAGCACCCAAGCAGCGGGCTCCTACGAGCAGTACTTC. This translates into CASTQAAGSYEQYF.

This chain uses TRBV29-1 with TRBJ2-7; TRBD2 aligns across 8 bases. There are 12 residues in the CDR3. Per germline, CDR1 SQVTM and CDR2 ANQGSEA. Germline trimming cut 2 bases from V and 3 bases from J; bases unmatched to any gene: 0. As DNA, the CDR3 is TGCAGCGTTGAAACTAGCGGCTACGAGCAGTACTTC. It specifies CSVETSGYEQYF.

This chain uses TRBV4-2 with TRBJ2-3, with a tentative D call TRBD2 (6 bases). CDR1 is LGHNA and CDR2 is YNFKEQ in the germline V gene. This CDR3 contains 16 residues. V dropped 0 bases and J dropped 4 bases, with 14 bases sitting between them. CDR3 in DNA: TGTGCCAGCAGCCAAGAAAGCGGCGGGATGGCAGATACGCAGTATTTT. It encodes CASSQESGGMADTQYF.

The gene calls are TRBV7-2 and TRBJ2-3; 13 nucleotides line up with TRBD2. The CDR3 extends over 16 amino acids. J gave up 4 bases and V 5 bases, and 6 bases lay outside the gene matches. CDR1 is SGHTA, CDR2 FQGNSA, per germline. DNA of the CDR3: TGTGCCAGCAGCCGGACTAGCGGGAGTAGGTCAGATACGCAGTATTTT. This encodes CASSRTSGSRSDTQYF.